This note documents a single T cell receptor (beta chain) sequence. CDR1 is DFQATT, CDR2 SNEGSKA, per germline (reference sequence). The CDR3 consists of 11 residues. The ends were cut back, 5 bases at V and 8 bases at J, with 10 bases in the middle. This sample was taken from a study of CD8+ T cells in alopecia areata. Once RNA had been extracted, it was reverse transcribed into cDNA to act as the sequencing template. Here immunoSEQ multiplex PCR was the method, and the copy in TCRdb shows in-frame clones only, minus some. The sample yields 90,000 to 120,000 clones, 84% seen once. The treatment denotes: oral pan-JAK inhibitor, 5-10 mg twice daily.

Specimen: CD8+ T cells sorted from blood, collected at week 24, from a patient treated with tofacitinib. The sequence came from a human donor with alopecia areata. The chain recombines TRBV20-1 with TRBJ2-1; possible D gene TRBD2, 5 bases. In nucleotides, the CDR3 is TGCAGTGCTTTCTACGGGGATGAGCAGTTCTTC. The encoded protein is CSAFYGDEQFF.